This TCR beta chain emerged from a study of T cell responses to AZD1222 COVID-19 vaccine. Findings of the study overall: In a largely white British group with more females than males, clonal diversity was possibly underestimated. Unmutated variant regions are reportedly targeted by nearly half of spike-specific TCRs. With dominance at 160-218 and 743-854, vaccine-associated CD4 TCRs spanned spike.

Sequenced by immunoSEQ multiplex PCR; TCRdb stores in-frame clones only, minus some. The profile shows 130,000 to 150,000 clones, approximately 88% of them singletons. Concerning this clone: The antigen is undetermined.

The V gene's germline CDR1 is LNHDA and CDR2 SQIVND (reference sequence). The CDR3 extends over 13 amino acids. V shed 10 bases and J 3 bases; nucleotides not matched to a gene: 8. The sequence derives from an adult in good health. J is TRBJ2-5 and V is TRBV19, with 7 bases that match TRBD2. The source material was peripheral blood, sampled on day 0 of AZD1222 vaccination. The CDR3 region is CATRRGGEETQYF. The CDR3 region has the DNA TGTGCCACCCGCCGTGGGGGGGAAGAGACCCAGTACTTC.